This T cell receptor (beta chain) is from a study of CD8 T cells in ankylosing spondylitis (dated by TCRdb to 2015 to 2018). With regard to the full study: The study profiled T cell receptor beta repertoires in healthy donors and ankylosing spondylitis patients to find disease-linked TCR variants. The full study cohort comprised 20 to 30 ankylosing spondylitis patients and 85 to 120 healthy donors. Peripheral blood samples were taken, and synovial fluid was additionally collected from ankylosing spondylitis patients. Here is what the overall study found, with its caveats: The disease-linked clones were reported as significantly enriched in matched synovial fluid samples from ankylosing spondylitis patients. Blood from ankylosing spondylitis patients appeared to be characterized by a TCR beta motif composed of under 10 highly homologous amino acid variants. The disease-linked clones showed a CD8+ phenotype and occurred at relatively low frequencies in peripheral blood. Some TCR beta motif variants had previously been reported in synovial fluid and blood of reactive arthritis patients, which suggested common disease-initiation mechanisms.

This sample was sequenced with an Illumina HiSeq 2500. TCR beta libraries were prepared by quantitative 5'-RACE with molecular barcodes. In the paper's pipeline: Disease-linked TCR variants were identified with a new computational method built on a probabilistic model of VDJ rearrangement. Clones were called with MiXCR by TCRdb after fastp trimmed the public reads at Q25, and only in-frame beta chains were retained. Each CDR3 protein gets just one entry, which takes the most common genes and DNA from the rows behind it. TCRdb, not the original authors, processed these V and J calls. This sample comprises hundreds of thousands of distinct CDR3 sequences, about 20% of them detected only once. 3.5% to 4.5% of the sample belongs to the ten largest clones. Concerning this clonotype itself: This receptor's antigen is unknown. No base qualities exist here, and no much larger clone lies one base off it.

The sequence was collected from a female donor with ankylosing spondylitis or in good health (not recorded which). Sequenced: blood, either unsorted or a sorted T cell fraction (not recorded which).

CDR3 region: CASSLGGGDTEAFF. Here is the DNA: TGTGCCAGCAGCCTTGGGGGTGGAGACACTGAAGCTTTCTTT. This chain joins TRBV5-6 to TRBJ1-1, and the D gene may be TRBD1, 5 bases matching. Trimming removed 4 bases from V and 3 bases from J, leaving 13 bases between the germline ends. The CDR3 holds 14 amino acids from the cysteine to the phenylalanine. Just the 42-base CDR3 DNA is kept, in frame starting at base 1. Sequences SGHDT (CDR1) and YYEEEE (CDR2) are obtained from the germline V gene.